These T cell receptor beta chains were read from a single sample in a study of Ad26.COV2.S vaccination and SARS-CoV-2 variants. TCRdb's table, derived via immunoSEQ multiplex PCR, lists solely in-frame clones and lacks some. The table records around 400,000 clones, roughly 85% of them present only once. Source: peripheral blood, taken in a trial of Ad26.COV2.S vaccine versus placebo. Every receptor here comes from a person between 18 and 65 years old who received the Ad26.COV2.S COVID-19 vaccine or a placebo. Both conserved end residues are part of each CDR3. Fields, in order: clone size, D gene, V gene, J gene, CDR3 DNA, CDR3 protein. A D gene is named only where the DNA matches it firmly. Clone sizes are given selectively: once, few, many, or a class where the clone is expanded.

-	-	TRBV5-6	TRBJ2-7	TGTGCCAGCAGCTTGCTAGTGGGGGAAAGTACCTACGAGCAGTACTTC	CASSLLVGESTYEQYF
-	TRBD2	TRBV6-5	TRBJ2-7	TGTGCCAGCAGGTTTACTAGCGGGAGTACCTACGAGCAGTACTTC	CASRFTSGSTYEQYF
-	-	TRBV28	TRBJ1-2	TGTGCCAGCAGTTCGCCTCAGCGAGCTAACTATGGCTACACCTTC	CASSSPQRANYGYTF
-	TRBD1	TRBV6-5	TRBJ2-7	TGTGCCAGCACTTCCGTGGGGACAGGCACCTACGAGCAGTACTTC	CASTSVGTGTYEQYF
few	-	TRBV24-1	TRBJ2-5	TGTGCCACCAGTGATCTGAGACGTCAGTACTTC	CATSDLRRQYF
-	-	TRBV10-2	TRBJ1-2	TGCGCCAGCAGTGCAGGGGTAGACTATGGCTACACCTTC	CASSAGVDYGYTF
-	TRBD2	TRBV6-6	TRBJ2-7	TGTGCCAGCAGTTTTAAGACTAGCGGGAGGTACGAGCAGTACTTC	CASSFKTSGRYEQYF
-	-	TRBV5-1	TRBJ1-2	TGCGCCAGTCGGAGAGGATGGTCCGGGGGGCAATCTAACTATGGCTACACCTTC	CASRRGWSGGQSNYGYTF
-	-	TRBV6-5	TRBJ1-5	TGTGCCACCAATCAGGGGTTCGAGGATCAGCCCCAGCATTTT	CATNQGFEDQPQHF
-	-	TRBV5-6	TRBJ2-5	TGTGCCAGCAGCTCTCGCTATCAGGCTGAGACCCAGTACTTC	CASSSRYQAETQYF
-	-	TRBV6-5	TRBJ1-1	TGTGCCAGCTCCCGCGAAGGAGAAGCTTTCTTT	CASSREGEAFF
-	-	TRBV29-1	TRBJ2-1	TGCAGCGGGACGGCTTCCTACAATGAGCAGTTCTTC	CSGTASYNEQFF
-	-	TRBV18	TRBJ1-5	TGTGCCAGCTCACCACAGGGGTTTGTGCAGCCCCAGCATTTT	CASSPQGFVQPQHF
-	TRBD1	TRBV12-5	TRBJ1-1	TGTGCTAGTGGACCCGGACAGGACGGCACTGAAGCTTTCTTT	CASGPGQDGTEAFF
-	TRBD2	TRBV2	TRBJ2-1	TGTGCCAGCAGTTTACTAGCGGGAGTAATGAATGAGCAGTTCTTC	CASSLLAGVMNEQFF
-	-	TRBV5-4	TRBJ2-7	TGTGCCAGCAGCCGGACCAAAGACTACGAGCAGTACTTC	CASSRTKDYEQYF
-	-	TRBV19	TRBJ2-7	TGTGCCAGTAGTATAGGGGGCCTCTACGAGCAGTACTTC	CASSIGGLYEQYF
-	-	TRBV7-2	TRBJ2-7	TGTGCCAGCAGCTTAGTTTCAGGCAGCTACGAGCAGTACTTC	CASSLVSGSYEQYF
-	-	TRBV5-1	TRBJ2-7	TGCGCCAGCAGCTTGATGGGCGAGGACTACGAGCAGTACTTC	CASSLMGEDYEQYF
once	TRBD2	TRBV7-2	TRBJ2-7	TGTGCCAGCAGCTGGGGGACTAGCGGGGGGCTCGGCGAGCAGTACTTC	CASSWGTSGGLGEQYF
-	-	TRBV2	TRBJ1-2	TGTGCCAGCAGGGAACTCCTAACGGGGGGCTACACCTTC	CASRELLTGGYTF
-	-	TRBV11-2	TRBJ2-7	TGTGCCAGCAGCTTAACCCGGACAGCGTCCTACGAGCAGTACTTC	CASSLTRTASYEQYF
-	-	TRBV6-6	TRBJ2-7	TGTGCCAGCACCGACTTGTATAACCACGAGCAGTACTTC	CASTDLYNHEQYF
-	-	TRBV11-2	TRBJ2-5	TGTGCCAGCAGCTTGGTCGAACAGGGAAGAGAGACCCAGTACTTC	CASSLVEQGRETQYF
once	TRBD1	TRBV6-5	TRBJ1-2	TGTGCCAGCAGTTACTCGGGACAGGGTATAGATGGCTACACCTTC	CASSYSGQGIDGYTF
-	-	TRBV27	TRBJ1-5	TGTGCCAGCAATCCAGACGGCTTTAGCAATCAGCCCCAGCATTTT	CASNPDGFSNQPQHF
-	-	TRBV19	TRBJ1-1	TGTGCCAGTAGTATAGGTACAGGAGGGAACACTGAAGCTTTCTTT	CASSIGTGGNTEAFF
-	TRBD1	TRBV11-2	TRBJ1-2	TGTGCCAGCAGCCTCCTCCGGGACAGGGTGTTTGGCTACACCTTC	CASSLLRDRVFGYTF
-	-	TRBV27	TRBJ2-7	TGTGCCAGCTCTCCCCGGGCAGGGTACGAGCAGTACTTC	CASSPRAGYEQYF
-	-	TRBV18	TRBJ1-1	TGTGCCAGCTCACCCCGGGGCCCGAGGGGTGAAGCTTTCTTT	CASSPRGPRGEAFF
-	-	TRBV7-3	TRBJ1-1	TGTGCCAGCAGTCATGCCCCGGACGGGAACACTGAAGCTTTCTTT	CASSHAPDGNTEAFF
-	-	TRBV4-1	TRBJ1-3	TGCGCCAGCAGCCGACCTGCGGGCTCTGGAAACACCATATATTTT	CASSRPAGSGNTIYF
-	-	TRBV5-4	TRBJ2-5	TGTGCCAGCAGCTCCAGGACGAGCGGGCAAGAGACCCAGTACTTC	CASSSRTSGQETQYF
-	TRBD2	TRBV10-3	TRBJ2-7	TGTGCCATCAGTGAGGGACTAGCGGGAGGTCAACACGAGCAGTACTTC	CAISEGLAGGQHEQYF
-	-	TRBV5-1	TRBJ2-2	TGCGCCAGCAGCTTGGTGTCGGAACCACCCGGGGAGCTGTTTTTT	CASSLVSEPPGELFF
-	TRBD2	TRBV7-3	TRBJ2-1	TGTGCCAGCAGCCTCAGCGGGAGGGCCTACAATGAGCAGTTCTTC	CASSLSGRAYNEQFF
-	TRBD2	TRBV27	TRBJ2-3	TGTGCCAGCAGTTTACGGCGGCTAGCGGGGGTAGGGACGCAGTATTTT	CASSLRRLAGVGTQYF
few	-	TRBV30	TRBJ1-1	TGTGCCTGGAGCTTACAGGGCCGAGAAGCTTTCTTT	CAWSLQGREAFF
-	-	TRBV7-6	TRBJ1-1	TGTGCCAGCAGCCCCGGACACCCGAACACTGAAGCTTTCTTT	CASSPGHPNTEAFF
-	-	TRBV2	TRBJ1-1	TGTGCCCTCAAGGCCGCGAACACTGAAGCTTTCTTT	CALKAANTEAFF
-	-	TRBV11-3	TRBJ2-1	TGTGCCAGCAGCTTAGTTCGCTTCGACTCCCCCCGCCCCTACAATGAGCAGTTCTTC	CASSLVRFDSPRPYNEQFF
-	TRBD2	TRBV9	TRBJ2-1	TGTGCCAGCAGCTTCGGACTAGCGGGGGGGTCCTACAATGAGCAGTTCTTC	CASSFGLAGGSYNEQFF
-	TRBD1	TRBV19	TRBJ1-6	TGTGCCAGTAGTTGGGACAGGGTTGGTTCACCCCTCCACTTT	CASSWDRVGSPLHF
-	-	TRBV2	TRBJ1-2	TGTGCCAGCAGTGAAGACTTACTCCCCTATGGCTACACCTTC	CASSEDLLPYGYTF
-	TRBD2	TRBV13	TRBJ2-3	TGTGCCAGCAGCTTATGGTGGGGGGGGAAAGATACGCAGTATTTT	CASSLWWGGKDTQYF
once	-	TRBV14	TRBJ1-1	TGTGCCAGCAGCCAAGGACGGCTTGAAGCTTTCTTT	CASSQGRLEAFF
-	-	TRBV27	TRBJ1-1	TGTGCCAGCAGTTTAAGGGGAGGGGTGACTGAAGCTTTCTTT	CASSLRGGVTEAFF
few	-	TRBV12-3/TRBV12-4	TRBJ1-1	TGTGCCAGCAGTTTCTGGAGCCCCACTGAAGCTTTCTTT	CASSFWSPTEAFF